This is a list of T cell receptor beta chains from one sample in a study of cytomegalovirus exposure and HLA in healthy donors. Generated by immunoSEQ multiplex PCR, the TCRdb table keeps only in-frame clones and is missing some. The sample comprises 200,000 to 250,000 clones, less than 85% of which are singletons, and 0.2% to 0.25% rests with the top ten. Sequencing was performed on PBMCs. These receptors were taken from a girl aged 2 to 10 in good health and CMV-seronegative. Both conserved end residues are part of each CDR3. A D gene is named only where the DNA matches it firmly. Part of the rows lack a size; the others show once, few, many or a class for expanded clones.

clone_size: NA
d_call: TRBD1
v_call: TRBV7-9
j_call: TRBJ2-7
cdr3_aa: CASSPGTGTYEQYF
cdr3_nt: TGTGCCAGCAGCCCCGGGACAGGGACCTACGAGCAGTACTTC

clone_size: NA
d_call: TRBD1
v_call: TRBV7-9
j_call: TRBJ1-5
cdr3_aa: CASSPGTEYGNQPQHF
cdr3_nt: TGTGCCAGCAGCCCCGGGACAGAGTATGGCAATCAGCCCCAGCATTTT

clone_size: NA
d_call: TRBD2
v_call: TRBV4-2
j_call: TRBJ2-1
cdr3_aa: CASSPSRGTSPDEQFF
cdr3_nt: TGTGCCAGCAGCCCCTCCCGGGGGACTAGCCCTGATGAGCAGTTCTTC

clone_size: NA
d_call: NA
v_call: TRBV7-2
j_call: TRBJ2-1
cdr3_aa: CASSLGAEQFF
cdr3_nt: TGTGCCAGCAGCCTAGGGGCAGAGCAGTTCTTC

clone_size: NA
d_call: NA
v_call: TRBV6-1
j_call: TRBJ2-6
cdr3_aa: CASSVRYSGANVLTF
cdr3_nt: TGTGCCAGCAGTGTGCGGTACTCTGGGGCCAACGTCCTGACTTTC

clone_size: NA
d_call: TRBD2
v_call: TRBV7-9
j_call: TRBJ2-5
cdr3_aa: CASSLVAAGGQETQYF
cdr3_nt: TGTGCCAGCAGCTTAGTTGCAGCGGGAGGGCAAGAGACCCAGTACTTC

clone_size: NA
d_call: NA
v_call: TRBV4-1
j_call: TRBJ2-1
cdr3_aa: CASSQLRVGNEQFF
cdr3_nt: TGCGCCAGCAGCCAACTGAGGGTCGGCAATGAGCAGTTCTTC

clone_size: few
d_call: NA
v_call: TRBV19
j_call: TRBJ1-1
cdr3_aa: CASSRDTNTEAFF
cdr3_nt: TGTGCCAGTAGTCGGGATACGAACACTGAAGCTTTCTTT

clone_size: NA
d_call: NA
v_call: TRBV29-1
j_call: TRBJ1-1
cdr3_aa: CSVGGRVNTEAFF
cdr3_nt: TGCAGCGTTGGGGGCAGGGTGAACACTGAAGCTTTCTTT

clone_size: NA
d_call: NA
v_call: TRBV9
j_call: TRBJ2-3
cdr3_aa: CASSGTGQEDTQYF
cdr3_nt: TGTGCCAGCAGCGGAACGGGTCAAGAAGATACGCAGTATTTT

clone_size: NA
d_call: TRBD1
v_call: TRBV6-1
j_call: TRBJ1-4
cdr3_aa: CASRTQGRSEKLFF
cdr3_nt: TGTGCCAGCAGAACACAGGGGAGGAGTGAAAAACTGTTTTTT

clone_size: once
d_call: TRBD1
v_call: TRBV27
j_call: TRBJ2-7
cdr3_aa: CASRYRGASSYEQYF
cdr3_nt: TGTGCCAGCAGATACAGGGGGGCGAGCTCCTACGAGCAGTACTTC

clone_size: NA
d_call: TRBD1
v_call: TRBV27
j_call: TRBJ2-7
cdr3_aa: CASSWTGGTGEQYF
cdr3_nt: TGTGCCAGCAGTTGGACAGGGGGGACGGGGGAGCAGTACTTC

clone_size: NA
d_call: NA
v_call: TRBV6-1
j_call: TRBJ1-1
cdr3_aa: CASRRVGNTEAFF
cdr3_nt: TGTGCCAGCAGGAGGGTGGGTAACACTGAAGCTTTCTTT

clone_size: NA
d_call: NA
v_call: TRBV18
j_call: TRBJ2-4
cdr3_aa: CASSPPGRPLKNIQYF
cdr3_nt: TGTGCCAGCTCACCACCGGGCAGGCCCCTAAAAAACATTCAGTACTTC